The source of this TCR beta chain is a study of cytomegalovirus exposure and HLA in healthy donors. Whole-study findings and limits: Later on, an analysis showed TCR association rates differing by HLA locus, with DRB1 the most and HLA-C the fewest. Several of the most significant clusters appeared, in a later analysis, to be linked to common viral pathogens.

As regards this clone: The antigen remains undetermined.

The PCR had 60 Vbeta and 13 Jbeta primers. Only in-frame clones appear in the TCRdb table, and some are missing; sequencing was by immunoSEQ multiplex PCR. The table records about 140,000 clones, roughly 80% of them present only once. The CDR3 is made up of 13 amino acids. Germline CDR1 and CDR2: MGHDK and SYGVNS. The V end lost 7 bases, the J end lost 5 bases, and 14 bases lay between the germline ends. The specimen sequenced was PBMCs. This TCR was recovered from a man between 18 and 29 years old in good health and CMV-seronegative. This chain connects TRBV25-1 to TRBJ1-2, with a possible D match to TRBD1 (5 bases). The CDR3 loop reads CASNVGGIYGYTF. CDR3 sequence (DNA): TGTGCCAGCAACGTGGGGGGGATATATGGCTACACCTTC.